This TCR beta chain was sequenced in a study of vaccination and CD4 T cells after COVID-19. Background on the study: Two of the convalescents were Hispanic, and convalescents were six males and four females. Each control was exposed to a CEFX pool, an HIV-1 Nef pool, or no peptide at all.

Turning to this clonotype: Its antigen remains unknown.

Germline lookup yields CDR1 MNHNS and CDR2 SASEGT. The length of the CDR3 is 16 residues. V shed 6 bases and J shed 2 bases, with 19 bases lying between them. The sample's treatment: approximately nine-day PBMC culture with coronavirus spike peptide pools or control peptides (ViraFEST assay). The study, taken as a whole, reports: Median SARS-CoV-2-reactive clonotype numbers went up from roughly 21 to 40, but not significantly.

Oncomine TCR Beta short-read sequencing was applied to DNA from cultured CD4+ T cells. TCRdb independently ran MiXCR on the PCR reads; one entry per CDR3 protein. The profile shows more than 10,000 distinct CDR3 sequences, around half of them singletons. The sample consisted of CD4+ T cells from blood, cultured in vitro. The J gene is TRBJ1-2, the V gene TRBV6-1; a possible D gene is TRBD1 (6 bases). The TCR originated in a human donor who had recovered from COVID-19. Here the CDR3 DNA reads TGTGCCAGCAGAGGGACAAGAACCTCACCGAACTATGGCTACACCTTC. Protein product: CASRGTRTSPNYGYTF.